These T cell receptor beta chains were read from a single sample in a study of T cells after yellow fever vaccination. TCRdb called the 5' RACE reads again in MiXCR, with one record for every CDR3 protein. The sample records around 200,000 distinct CDR3 sequences, 9.5% to 11% being singletons. The starting material was CD8+ T cells sorted from PBMCs, obtained 15 days after the yellow fever booster vaccination. Receptors were obtained from a man in his late teens or twenties who received the YFV17D yellow fever vaccine. Each CDR3 is given with its conserved first and last residue. The order of the fields is D gene, J gene, clone size, V gene, CDR3 protein, CDR3 DNA. The D gene is left open where the match is weak. For some rows the clone size is stated as once, few or many, or as a class when expanded; others skip it.

TRBD2 | TRBJ2-1 | NA | TRBV19 | CASSRTSGDHNEQFF | TGTGCCAGTAGTAGAACTAGCGGGGACCACAATGAGCAGTTCTTC
NA | TRBJ2-7 | few | TRBV4-1 | CASSQVSGPSYEQYF | TGCGCCAGCAGCCAAGTCAGCGGACCCTCCTACGAGCAGTACTTC
NA | TRBJ1-2 | NA | TRBV7-8 | CASSLETAVHGYTF | TGTGCCAGCAGCTTAGAGACAGCGGTCCATGGCTACACCTTC
NA | TRBJ2-7 | few | TRBV25-1 | CASNRVWGLTYEQYF | TGTGCCAGCAACCGCGTGTGGGGGCTAACCTACGAGCAGTACTTC
NA | TRBJ2-7 | many | TRBV29-1 | CSVMTGTGEQYF | TGCAGCGTCATGACGGGAACTGGGGAGCAGTACTTC
TRBD2 | TRBJ2-1 | few | TRBV11-2 | CASSLVGLALNEQFF | TGTGCCAGCAGCTTAGTGGGACTAGCTCTCAATGAGCAGTTCTTC
NA | TRBJ1-2 | few | TRBV14 | CASSPYNSPGNYGYTF | TGTGCCAGCAGCCCTTATAATTCCCCAGGGAACTATGGCTACACCTTC
NA | TRBJ1-2 | NA | TRBV4-3 | CASSEVLRDGTNGYTF | TGCGCCAGCAGCGAAGTACTTCGGGACGGCACTAATGGCTACACCTTC
NA | TRBJ1-2 | few | TRBV4-3 | CASSQDVGVIPLNYGYTF | TGCGCCAGCAGCCAAGACGTTGGTGTTATTCCCCTTAACTATGGCTACACCTTC
NA | TRBJ2-3 | few | TRBV21-1 | CASRKSRVRDTQYF | TGTGCCAGCAGGAAATCGCGAGTCCGGGATACGCAGTATTTT
NA | TRBJ1-1 | NA | TRBV20-1 | CSALATEAFF | TGCAGTGCCCTAGCCACTGAAGCTTTCTTT
TRBD2 | TRBJ2-3 | NA | TRBV4-1 | CASSQDPWTSPDTQYF | TGCGCCAGCAGCCAGGACCCCTGGACTAGCCCAGATACGCAGTATTTT
NA | TRBJ1-2 | NA | TRBV6-6 | CASSYSIGFGGYTF | TGTGCCAGCAGTTACTCGATAGGGTTCGGGGGCTACACCTTC
TRBD1 | TRBJ1-5 | NA | TRBV5-5 | CASSSGQDSNQPQHF | TGTGCCAGCAGCTCCGGACAGGATAGCAATCAGCCCCAGCATTTT
NA | TRBJ2-1 | few | TRBV13 | CASSTTGAVSYNEQFF | TGTGCCAGCAGCACCACGGGGGCGGTCTCCTACAATGAGCAGTTCTTC
TRBD1 | TRBJ2-5 | NA | TRBV6-2/TRBV6-3 | CASSYTAGGKETQYF | TGTGCCAGCAGTTACACGGCAGGGGGCAAAGAGACCCAGTACTTC
NA | TRBJ1-2 | NA | TRBV5-5 | CASSLDAGPLYGYTF | TGTGCCAGCAGCTTGGATGCAGGGCCCCTCTATGGCTACACCTTC
NA | TRBJ1-2 | NA | TRBV7-6 | CASSPLPGPNTPTYGYTF | TGTGCCAGCAGCCCCCTCCCGGGTCCAAATACCCCTACCTATGGCTACACCTTC
NA | TRBJ1-2 | many | TRBV12-3/TRBV12-4 | CASTLGGFGYTF | TGTGCCAGCACCCTGGGAGGGTTTGGCTACACCTTC
NA | TRBJ2-1 | NA | TRBV29-1 | CSVEDPTNLNNEQFF | TGCAGCGTTGAAGATCCCACGAATCTAAACAATGAGCAGTTCTTC
NA | TRBJ2-1 | NA | TRBV29-1 | CSVEGSIPRADNEQFF | TGCAGCGTTGAAGGCTCAATCCCCCGAGCAGACAATGAGCAGTTCTTC
TRBD1 | TRBJ2-1 | few | TRBV7-6 | CASSSRDDRGDEQFF | TGTGCCAGCAGCTCCAGAGATGACAGGGGCGACGAGCAGTTCTTC
NA | TRBJ2-1 | NA | TRBV27 | CASSRTAESEQFF | TGTGCCAGCAGTAGGACAGCCGAGAGTGAGCAGTTCTTC
TRBD1 | TRBJ1-2 | NA | TRBV2 | CASIPGTDPGYTF | TGTGCCAGCATCCCCGGGACAGACCCTGGCTACACCTTC
NA | TRBJ2-3 | few | TRBV3-2 | CASSQEATSGGHTDTQYF | TGTGCCAGCAGCCAAGAGGCCACTAGCGGGGGGCACACAGATACGCAGTATTTT
NA | TRBJ1-2 | few | TRBV6-1 | CATTSYGYTF | TGTGCCACCACCTCATATGGCTACACCTTC
NA | TRBJ2-3 | NA | TRBV12-3/TRBV12-4 | CASSLTYTDTQYF | TGTGCCAGCAGTTTAACCTACACAGATACGCAGTATTTT
NA | TRBJ2-7 | many | TRBV7-9 | CASSSYYEQYF | TGTGCCAGCAGCTCCTACTACGAGCAGTACTTC
NA | TRBJ2-4 | NA | TRBV6-1 | CASSEITNIQYF | TGTGCCAGCAGTGAAATCACGAACATTCAGTACTTC
NA | TRBJ2-1 | many | TRBV29-1 | CSVDRGRGLGEQFF | TGCAGCGTTGACCGGGGGCGGGGGTTAGGGGAGCAGTTCTTC
NA | TRBJ1-2 | NA | TRBV7-9 | CASSLEGSAREYGYTF | TGTGCCAGCAGCTTAGAAGGTAGCGCGAGGGAATATGGCTACACCTTC
TRBD1 | TRBJ2-2 | NA | TRBV5-4 | CASSATPGTGEGTGELFF | TGTGCCAGCAGCGCAACCCCCGGGACAGGGGAAGGAACCGGGGAGCTGTTTTTT
NA | TRBJ2-1 | few | TRBV7-2 | CASRDSYEQFF | TGTGCCAGCAGAGACAGTTATGAGCAGTTCTTC
NA | TRBJ2-2 | few | TRBV27 | CASSLSIGTGELFF | TGTGCCAGCAGTTTATCGATTGGCACCGGGGAGCTGTTTTTT
NA | TRBJ2-7 | NA | TRBV6-1 | CASSERRVYEQYF | TGTGCCAGCAGTGAAAGGCGGGTATACGAGCAGTACTTC
TRBD1 | TRBJ1-2 | many | TRBV20-1 | CSASDGTATNYGYTF | TGCAGTGCTAGTGACGGGACAGCCACTAACTATGGCTACACCTTC
NA | TRBJ2-5 | NA | TRBV29-1 | CSGDLRRGPGGAQYF | TGCAGCGGCGACCTCCGCAGGGGACCTGGGGGGGCCCAGTACTTC
NA | TRBJ2-1 | NA | TRBV3-1 | CASSQALLVQFF | TGTGCCAGCAGCCAAGCTTTACTAGTTCAGTTCTTC
NA | TRBJ2-7 | many | TRBV20-1 | CSAGRQDSYEQYF | TGCAGTGCTGGGCGACAAGACTCCTACGAGCAGTACTTC
TRBD2 | TRBJ2-3 | NA | TRBV11-2 | CASSFRLAGSPTDTQYF | TGTGCCAGCAGCTTTAGACTAGCGGGCTCCCCCACAGATACGCAGTATTTT
TRBD1 | TRBJ1-1 | NA | TRBV9 | CASSAHIGDRGLAFF | TGTGCCAGCAGCGCCCACATCGGGGACAGGGGGCTTGCTTTCTTT
NA | TRBJ2-7 | once | TRBV4-3 | CASSQVGGVSAGEQYF | TGCGCCAGCAGCCAAGTCGGCGGGGTCTCAGCAGGAGAGCAGTACTTC
NA | TRBJ2-7 | few | TRBV14 | CASSQDDRGAEQYF | TGTGCCAGCAGCCAAGACGACAGAGGGGCCGAGCAGTACTTC
NA | TRBJ1-2 | NA | TRBV11-2 | CASSPISYGYTF | TGTGCCAGCAGCCCAATAAGCTATGGCTACACCTTC
NA | TRBJ2-3 | few | TRBV6-2/TRBV6-3 | CASSTDWFTDTQYF | TGTGCCAGCAGCACCGACTGGTTCACAGATACGCAGTATTTT
NA | TRBJ1-2 | many | TRBV7-9 | CASSLVGLRDYGYTF | TGTGCCAGCAGCTTAGTAGGTCTACGGGACTATGGCTACACCTTC
NA | TRBJ2-7 | NA | TRBV12-3/TRBV12-4 | CASSFLNYEQYF | TGTGCCAGCAGTTTCTTGAACTACGAGCAGTACTTC
NA | TRBJ2-5 | many | TRBV29-1 | CSVVGTNQETQYF | TGCAGCGTTGTTGGAACTAACCAAGAGACCCAGTACTTC
TRBD2 | TRBJ2-2 | NA | TRBV7-6 | CASSLDFLASGATGELFF | TGTGCCAGCAGCTTAGATTTTTTGGCTAGCGGGGCCACCGGGGAGCTGTTTTTT
NA | TRBJ1-5 | NA | TRBV10-2 | CASRAGSSNQPQHF | TGCGCCAGCAGGGCAGGGTCTAGCAATCAGCCCCAGCATTTT
TRBD1 | TRBJ2-1 | many | TRBV7-6 | CASSAQTGRNEQFF | TGTGCCAGCAGCGCGCAGACAGGGAGAAATGAGCAGTTCTTC
TRBD2 | TRBJ2-5 | few | TRBV12-3/TRBV12-4 | CASSAPLAGGPRETQYF | TGTGCCAGCAGTGCCCCCCTAGCGGGGGGGCCTCGGGAGACCCAGTACTTC
NA | TRBJ1-2 | NA | TRBV20-1 | CSASGKAEGYTF | TGCAGTGCTAGTGGGAAGGCGGAGGGCTACACCTTC
NA | TRBJ1-1 | few | TRBV5-1 | CASSLRALGFTEAFF | TGCGCCAGCAGCTTGCGAGCCCTAGGATTCACTGAAGCTTTCTTT
TRBD2 | TRBJ2-5 | NA | TRBV5-1 | CASSPLGGRQETQYF | TGCGCCAGCAGCCCGCTGGGGGGGAGGCAAGAGACCCAGTACTTC